The 10 T cell receptor beta chains below were found in one sample sequenced in a study of blood T cell repertoires in COVID-19 (dated by TCRdb to about 2020). Receptor amplification or capture employed the immunoSEQ multiplex PCR assay. TCRdb limited this immuneACCESS table to in-frame rearrangements with V and J called. A share of clones is missing; checked studies link under half to unresolved V genes, and the rest is unexplained. A total of about 200,000 clones appear in this sample, around 84% of them only once. The biggest ten clones account for 3.5% to 4.5% of the sample. The sample consisted of peripheral blood. These TCRs come from a man aged 50 to 59 with acute or convalescent COVID-19.

The V and J genes are TRBV13 and TRBJ2-7, with 8 bases fitting TRBD1. CDR1 is PRHDT and CDR2 is FYEKMQ in the germline V gene (reference sequence). V lost 0 bases, J lost 5 bases, and 9 bases stayed unmatched. This CDR3 region has 16 residues. In DNA, the CDR3 is TGTGCCAGCAGCTTAGGCCTGGCAGGGGGCGGGCACGAGCAGTACTTC. Amino acids: CASSLGLAGGGHEQYF.

This clone was seen only once. V gene TRBV19 combines with J gene TRBJ1-2; a possible D gene is TRBD1 (5 bases). Looked up from germline, CDR1 is LNHDA and CDR2 is SQIVND (reference sequence). Trimming pared 2 bases from V and 5 bases from J, leaving 9 bases between. The length of the CDR3 is 13 residues. The CDR3 spells CASSIITGYGYTF. Here the CDR3 DNA reads TGTGCCAGTAGTATAATAACAGGTTATGGCTACACCTTC.

This clone was counted only a few times. The chain uses TRBV6-5 and TRBJ1-2, with 9 bases matching TRBD1. The CDR3 runs to 14 residues. V shed 2 bases and J 8 bases; nucleotides not matched to a gene: 6. Germline V gene sequence: CDR1 MNHEY, CDR2 SVGAGI. CDR3 region: CASSYTGQGQGYTF. CDR3 nucleotides: TGTGCCAGCAGTTACACCGGACAGGGGCAAGGCTACACCTTC.

The DNA of the CDR3 is TGTGCCAGCAGTTCCGGGACAGTAAACTATGGCTACACCTTC. Its translation is CASSSGTVNYGYTF. V gene TRBV6-2 or TRBV6-3 combines with J gene TRBJ1-2, with TRBD1 matching 7 bases. With V trimmed by 4 bases and J by 2 bases, 4 bases remained unmatched. The CDR3 is 14 residues long. Looked up from germline, CDR1 is MNHEY and CDR2 is SVGEGT.

In this sample, this clone turned up a few times. CDR3: CASRQQGADTEAFF. CDR3 DNA sequence: TGTGCCAGCAGGCAACAGGGGGCAGACACTGAAGCTTTCTTT. The chain is built from TRBV3-1 (or the pseudogene TRBV3-2) and TRBJ1-1; TRBD1 matches 9 bases. CDR3 length: 14 residues. The trim removed 6 bases at V and 3 bases at J, leaving 5 bases unmatched. Germline CDR1 reads LGHDT; CDR2 reads YNNKEL (reference sequence).

The chain carries TRBV6-5 and TRBJ1-2; 9 bases align to TRBD1. The CDR3 sequence is 15 residues long. Germline V CDR1 and CDR2: MNHEY, SVGAGI. V lost 5 bases and J lost 8; bases outside the gene matches: 12. The CDR3 reads CASSIPTGGEGGYTF. The CDR3 DNA reads TGTGCCAGCAGTATACCTACAGGGGGCGAGGGAGGCTACACCTTC.

This clone came up once. The chain employs TRBV28 and TRBJ1-1, with TRBD1 identical over 9 bases. Germline V gene sequence: CDR1 MDHEN, CDR2 SYDVKM. V was pared by 6 bases and J by 12 bases, with 8 bases of the junction left unmatched. The CDR3 has 12 amino acids. CDR3 residues: CASRLRDRVTFF. The CDR3 nucleotides are TGTGCCAGCAGACTCCGGGACAGGGTGACTTTCTTT.

The rearrangement joins TRBV5-1 to TRBJ2-2; D perhaps matches TRBD2 (5 bases). This CDR3 is built from 14 residues. V lost 6 bases and J 0 bases, leaving 9 bases between the germline ends. The germline gives CDR1 SGHRS, CDR2 YFSETQ. CDR3: CASTSGTNTGELFF. The CDR3 bases are TGCGCCAGCACTTCGGGAACGAACACCGGGGAGCTGTTTTTT.

The gene calls are TRBV5-6 and TRBJ2-3; 8 bases fit TRBD2. This CDR3 region has 15 residues. V trimming: 1 base; J trimming: 6 bases; junction bases outside the gene matches: 7. CDR1 is SGHDT, CDR2 YYEEEE, per germline. The CDR3: CASSLPGGLKDTQYF. Written as DNA, the CDR3 is TGTGCCAGCAGCTTGCCGGGGGGGCTGAAGGATACGCAGTATTTT.

CDR3 sequence (DNA): TGTGCCAGCAGTTACGACAGGGGGGGTAGCTCTGGCTACACCTTC. Protein: CASSYDRGGSSGYTF. The J gene is TRBJ1-2, the V gene TRBV6-5; 9 bases are shared with TRBD1. Germline V gene sequence: CDR1 MNHEY, CDR2 SVGAGI. The V segment lost 2 bases and the J segment 7 bases; nucleotides outside the gene matches: 8. This CDR3 spans 15 amino acids.